The clone carrying this T cell receptor beta chain was counted between two and nine times. Each patient gave between 1 and 8 samples, pretreatment and on-treatment. CDR1 LGHNA and CDR2 YSLEER come from the germline V gene. The CDR3 extends over 16 amino acids. The ends lost 4 bases at V and 4 bases at J; junction bases unmatched: 11. This sample is part of a study of PD-L1 blockade in urothelial cancer. Study background: Treatment start was followed by blood analysis at 3 weeks (second dose) and again at 6 weeks.

Data came from immunoSEQ multiplex PCR; TCRdb stores just in-frame clones and leaves some out. The repertoire has more than 30,000 clones, about 79% of them found once; the top ten carry around 30%. This receptor was identified in a man aged 55 to 70 with urothelial cancer. The sample consisted of PBMCs, taken around atezolizumab (anti-PD-L1) treatment. V usage is TRBV4-3 and J usage is TRBJ1-2, with TRBD1 identical over 8 bases. The CDR3 coding sequence is TGCGCCAGCAGCCCAACATACTTTGACAGGGGCTATGGCTACACCTTC. Its translation is CASSPTYFDRGYGYTF.